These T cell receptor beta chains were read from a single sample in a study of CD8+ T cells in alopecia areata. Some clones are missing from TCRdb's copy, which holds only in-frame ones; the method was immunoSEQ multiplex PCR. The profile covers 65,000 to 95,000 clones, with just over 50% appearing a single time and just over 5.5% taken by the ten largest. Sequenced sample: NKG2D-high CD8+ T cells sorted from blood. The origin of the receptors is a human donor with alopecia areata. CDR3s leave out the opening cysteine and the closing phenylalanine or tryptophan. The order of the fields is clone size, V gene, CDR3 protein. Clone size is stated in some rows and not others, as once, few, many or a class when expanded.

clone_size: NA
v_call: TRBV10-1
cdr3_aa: ASSVLAVPQETQY

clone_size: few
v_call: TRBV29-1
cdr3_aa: SVEDDVVDTQY

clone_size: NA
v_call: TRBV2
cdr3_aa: ASGGPEQF

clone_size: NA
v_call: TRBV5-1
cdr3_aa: ASSLGGYEQY

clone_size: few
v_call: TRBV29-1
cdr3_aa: SVEVTGTENTGELF

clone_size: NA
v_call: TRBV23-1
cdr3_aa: ASSLGTSGVKNIQY

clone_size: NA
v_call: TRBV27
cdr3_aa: ASSPNQETQY

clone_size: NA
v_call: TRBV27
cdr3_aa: ASSLSRESRIETQY

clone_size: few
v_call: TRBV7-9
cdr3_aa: ASGSPDSSYEQY

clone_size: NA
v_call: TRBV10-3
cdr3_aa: AISDPGTADEQY

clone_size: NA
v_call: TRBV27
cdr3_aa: ASRMNWEGDTEAF

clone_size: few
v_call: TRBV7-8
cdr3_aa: ASSSSGTPYNEQF

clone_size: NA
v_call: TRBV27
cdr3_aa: ASRPGQSVYEQY

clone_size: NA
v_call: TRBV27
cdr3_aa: ASSQYNEQF

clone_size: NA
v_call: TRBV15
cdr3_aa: ATSESSYEQY

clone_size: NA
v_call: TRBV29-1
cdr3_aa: SVTQGYYNEQF

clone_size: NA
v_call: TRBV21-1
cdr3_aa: ASSKAPGEPLVTDTQY

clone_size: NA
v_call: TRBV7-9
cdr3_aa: ACGQGMDEQY

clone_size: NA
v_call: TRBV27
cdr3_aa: ASGDRATEAF

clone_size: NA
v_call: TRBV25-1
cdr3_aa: ASSEFPIQETQY

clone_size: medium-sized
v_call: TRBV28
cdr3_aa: ASRDGTQH

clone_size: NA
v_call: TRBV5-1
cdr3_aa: ASSLWLAGAQETQY

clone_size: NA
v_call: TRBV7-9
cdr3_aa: APGEQGTTYNEQF

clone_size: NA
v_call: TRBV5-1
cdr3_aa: ASSLTGTGEHEQY

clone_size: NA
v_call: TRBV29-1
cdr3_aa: SGVGSERTDTQY

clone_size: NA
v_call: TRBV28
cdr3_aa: ASRLGTSGIHPTDTQY

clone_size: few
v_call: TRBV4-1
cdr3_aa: ASSQADNYGYT

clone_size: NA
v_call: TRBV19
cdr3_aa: ASSDGTQY

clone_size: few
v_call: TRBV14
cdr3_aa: ASGHSSYEQY

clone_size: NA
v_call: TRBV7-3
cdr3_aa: ASSSVGMTEAF

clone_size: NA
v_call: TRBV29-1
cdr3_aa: SVERGTNEQY

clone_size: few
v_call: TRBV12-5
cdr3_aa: ASGYPDRVTYNEQF